This entry describes one TCR beta chain. What antigen it recognizes has not been identified. Nothing much larger sits one base from this clone, and base qualities are not available. The cohort consisted of hundreds of healthy bone marrow donors. At the time of sampling, all cohort members were nominally healthy, though unrecorded immune exposures were likely present. The donor was CMV seropositive and was included in the group of 300 or so seropositive cohort members. Every donor gave a peripheral blood sample, and the peripheral blood mononuclear cells from that sample were used for TCR beta sequencing. Genomic DNA extraction from the blood cell samples was performed with the Qiagen DNeasy Blood Extraction Kit. CDR1 SGHRS and CDR2 YFSETQ are derived from the germline V gene. V drops 0 bases and J drops 1 base, leaving 14 bases in between. The CDR3, from cysteine to phenylalanine, totals 17 residues. Of all the DNA, just the CDR3 is kept, 51 bases in frame from base 1.

The data were obtained in a study of cytomegalovirus exposure and HLA in healthy donors (dated by TCRdb to between 2016 and 2019). With regard to the full study: An earlier analysis of under 600 of the donors reported 250 to 300 Gb of sequence data and 117 million unique TCR beta sequences from approximately 180 million T cells. Of the 300 to 450 genotyped donors, approximately 82% fell in the genetic ancestry cluster associated with self-reported Caucasian donors. The later analysis used no new phenotypic data to find candidate immune exposures, relying instead on TCR beta sequences and their occurrence across donors. Among 398 genotyped donors of the cohort, an average of roughly 240,000 unique TCR beta nucleotide sequences were sequenced per donor, around a sixth of them non-productive. Several DR-DQ haplotypes were treated as single units for association and clustering because of strong linkage in the cohort. In an earlier analysis of more than 550 of the donors, high-throughput TCR beta sequencing was used to judge whether each TCR beta V gene segment behaved as functional or pseudogenic. Every repertoire in the discovery cohort had been generated on one and the same sequencing platform. A later analysis re-analyzed previously published TCR beta repertoires from 500 to 700 donors and added high-resolution HLA genotyping to study TCR occurrence patterns. The number of typed donors differed by locus: about 629-640 for A, B, C, DRB1 and DQB1; 500 to 550 for DQA1; about 600 for DPA1; and some 470 for DPB1. The aim of the study was to test whether cataloging public T cell receptors could identify signatures of past pathogen exposure. A later genetic analysis used genome-wide SNP genotypes for about 60% of the roughly 700 donors, treating that subset as a discovery cohort. Using immunosequencing, the study profiled T cell repertoires from 550 to 750 subjects and related those repertoires to cytomegalovirus serostatus. High-throughput TCR immunosequencing, statistical association of individual TCRs with disease status, and machine learning were combined to predict cytomegalovirus infection status. In addition to the first cohort of 666 subjects, a separate validation cohort of 130 or so different subjects was used. Donor age, sex, ethnicity and CMV serostatus were compiled alongside the repertoire data. Class I and class II HLA loci were covered by the typing at four-digit resolution. An early release covering about 600 HLA-typed donors comprised 300 to 350 gigabases of sequencing data and roughly 85 million unique TCR sequences. Study-wide findings and limitations: In a later analysis, several top co-occurrence clusters were reported to appear linked to parvovirus B19, influenza, CMV and Epstein-Barr virus. In a later analysis, most CMV-associated TCR beta chains were found to appear HLA-restricted, with HLA associations seemingly driven largely by CMV exposure. Some IMGT-functional V segments, including TRBV6-2 and TRBV6-3, could not be distinguished by the 87-base-pair reads and were therefore excluded. A later genetic analysis associated a missense DCLRE1C variant with V-gene and J-gene trimming of TCR beta chains, and an independent cohort replicated the association. Immune exposure information for the cohort was limited to CMV serostatus. In a later analysis, TCR association rates were found to vary across HLA loci, with the most associated TCRs seen for DRB1 alleles and the fewest for HLA-C alleles. A further reported finding was that TCR beta sequences accurately predicted the HLA-A and HLA-B alleles for most subjects in the first cohort. About 15 rarely observed V segments, including chromosome 9 orphons, were excluded from the earlier analysis of several hundred of the donors because counts were too low. Linkage disequilibrium might explain the correlated functional status among segregating V segments, but an unknown experimental factor could not be ruled out. According to a later genetic analysis, donors in an Asian-associated ancestry cluster had fewer N-insertions in productive TCRs than the approximately 690-donor mean. A cluster of highly shared sequence variants was judged likely to represent a technical artifact of the sequencing pipeline. Assigning TCR associations to individual alleles was difficult when HLA alleles, especially DR and DQ, strongly co-occurred. Specific HLA alleles were associated with 15,000 to 20,000 TCR beta sequences at a false discovery rate of 0.05 in a later analysis. The authors suggested that the approach could potentially be extended to other disease states and immunological phenotypes. Most TCR sequences were observed very rarely across donors, whereas some public TCRs were present in many individuals. A few of the identified cytomegalovirus-associated TCR beta chains were confirmed in vitro to be specific for cytomegalovirus antigens. In the study, approximately 160 TCR beta chains were listed as associated with cytomegalovirus. In both the original and validation cohorts, the classifier was reported to diagnose cytomegalovirus status with high specificity and sensitivity. Presence/absence analyses assumed roughly uniform sequencing depth across donors, an assumption that may not hold. This cohort had only TCR beta chains sequenced, and the lack of alpha or paired-chain data limited which features could be detected. Because HLA typing was missing for some donors at each locus, association tests included only the typed subset. In a later analysis, HLA-associated TCR beta chains were found to be more clonally expanded and to have lower generation probabilities than equally common non-associated chains. In an earlier analysis of some 550 of the donors, most TCR beta V segments were observed in productive rearrangements about 87% or about 30% of the time, broadly matching IMGT annotations.

The library was prepared using the immunoSEQ multiplex PCR assay. A mixture of 60 forward primers for TCR Vbeta segments and 13 reverse primers for TCR Jbeta segments was used in the multiplex PCR. A multiplex PCR assay on genomic DNA amplified the CDR3 region of rearranged TCR beta genes. The Illumina HiSeq System was used to sequence the amplified TCR beta libraries as 87-base-pair reads. The paper's data handling went like this. A later analysis counted approximately 84 million unique TCR beta chains across the 650 to 800 repertoires, and around 9.9 million of these chains were shared by at least two donors. A nearest-neighbor algorithm error-corrected the raw reads and collapsed the reads into unique sequences, merging closely related sequences to remove PCR and sequencing errors. CDR3 sequences were aligned to IMGT reference sequences to assign V, D and J gene segments. For a sequence to be retained, a match of at least six nucleotides to both a V gene segment and a J gene segment was required. Rearrangements were called productive when the CDR3 lacked stop codons and stayed in frame with V and J; all others were non-productive. CDR3 was defined according to IMGT convention as the region running from the second conserved V-encoded cysteine to the conserved J-encoded phenylalanine. The earlier analysis of about 610 of the donors excluded sequences that lacked an unambiguous match to a single V gene segment. An earlier analysis of a few hundred of the donors called V segments functional above 56.7% productive rearrangements and segregating when the between-donor standard deviation exceeded 5%. A statistical classification framework was developed to diagnose cytomegalovirus status using the catalog of TCR beta chain sequences. In a later analysis, V and J genes were assigned by comparing TCR nucleotide sequences against IMGT/GENE-DB human TR gene sequences. The TCRdist pipeline was used in a later analysis to assign CDR3 sequences and most-parsimonious VDJ recombination scenarios. In a later analysis, every TCR beta chain was defined by the combination of its CDR3 amino acid sequence and its V-gene family, and reads without a unique V-gene family were dropped. To address suspected cross-contamination and a sequencing artifact, a later analysis removed roughly 580 highly shared, low-generation-probability nucleotide sequences. In a later analysis, a clonal expansion index was calculated for each public chain from normalized within-repertoire ranks of inferred template counts. In a later analysis, generation probabilities were computed using a VDJ recombination model fitted to out-of-frame rearrangements, and the results were checked against IGoR. A later analysis scored TCR-TCR, TCR-HLA and TCR-CMV co-occurrence with hypergeometric tests, applying a repertoire-size bias correction to TCR pairs. To estimate false discovery rates, a later analysis permuted the HLA or CMV assignments 20 times. In a later analysis, co-occurring TCRs were grouped with DBSCAN, and TCRdist sequence similarity was added when clustering was performed within HLA-allele-positive subsets. Repertoires with fewer than 30,000 or more than 120,000 public chains, plus five repertoires with anomalous nucleotide sharing, were excluded from co-occurrence clustering. TCRdb retrieved this table from immuneACCESS and kept in-frame rearrangements only. Not all clones are present; in checked studies, unresolved V genes account for under half, and no reason is known for the remainder. The V and J calls and the clone size are those of that table, but D and trimming were determined from the DNA. For this sample there are 120,000 or so clones; around 69% appear just once. The ten largest clonotypes hold 15% to 20% of the sample.

This receptor was taken from a man aged 50-59 years in good health and CMV-seropositive. Here the chain combines TRBV5-1 and TRBJ2-1, and perhaps TRBD2 as D gene, on 5 matching bases. The sample consisted of PBMCs. The sequence in DNA is TGCGCCAGCAGCTTGGTGCCGGATGAGCGGTCCTACAATGAGCAGTTCTTC. This gives the protein CASSLVPDERSYNEQFF.